This T cell receptor beta chain stems from a study of blood T cell repertoires in COVID-19. Germline V gene sequence: CDR1 MNHEY, CDR2 SMNVEV (reference sequence). V lost 3 bases and J 0 bases, leaving 6 bases between the germline ends. There are 15 residues in the CDR3. The protocol was immunoSEQ multiplex PCR, while the TCRdb copy is restricted to in-frame clones and leaves out a portion. Of under 300,000 clones listed, roughly 87% are singletons. This sequence was found in a woman in her twenties or thirties with acute COVID-19. The chain links TRBV27 to TRBJ2-6, with a possible D match to TRBD2 (6 bases). Sequencing was done on a sample of PBMCs or T cells enriched from blood (not recorded which). The CDR3 is CASSLRDSGANVLTF. The CDR3 bases are TGTGCCAGCAGTTTGCGGGACTCTGGGGCCAACGTCCTGACTTTC.